Each of the 2 T cell receptor beta chains below was sequenced from the same sample in a study of blood T cell repertoires in COVID-19. TCRdb's copy holds only in-frame clones and misses some; the assay was immunoSEQ multiplex PCR. The repertoire includes 85,000 to 130,000 clones, 70% to 80% of them detected once, and 0.9% sits in the top ten. Sequences were obtained from peripheral blood. The receptors come from a human donor with acute or convalescent COVID-19. The donor label of this sample is uncertain.

V usage is TRBV10-2 and J usage is TRBJ1-2, with a possible D match to TRBD1 (5 bases). There are 14 residues in the CDR3. The V end lost 6 bases, the J end lost 2 bases, and 13 bases lay between the germline ends. Per germline, CDR1 WSHSY and CDR2 SAAADI. The CDR3 DNA reads as TGCGCCAGCAGCACACAGACAGCCAACTATGGCTACACCTTC. Translating it yields CASSTQTANYGYTF.

On this clone itself: Other nucleotide sequences from this sample produce the same CDR3. The chain links TRBV18 to TRBJ2-1; TRBD2 is a possible D gene (5 bases). Trimming pared 2 bases from V and 1 base from J, leaving 9 bases between. The CDR3 contains 15 residues. CDR1 and CDR2 (germline): KGHSH, LQKENI. The DNA for the CDR3 is TGTGCCAGCTCACCAGGAGGTGCTTCCTACAATGAGCAGTTCTTC. Translation gives CASSPGGASYNEQFF.